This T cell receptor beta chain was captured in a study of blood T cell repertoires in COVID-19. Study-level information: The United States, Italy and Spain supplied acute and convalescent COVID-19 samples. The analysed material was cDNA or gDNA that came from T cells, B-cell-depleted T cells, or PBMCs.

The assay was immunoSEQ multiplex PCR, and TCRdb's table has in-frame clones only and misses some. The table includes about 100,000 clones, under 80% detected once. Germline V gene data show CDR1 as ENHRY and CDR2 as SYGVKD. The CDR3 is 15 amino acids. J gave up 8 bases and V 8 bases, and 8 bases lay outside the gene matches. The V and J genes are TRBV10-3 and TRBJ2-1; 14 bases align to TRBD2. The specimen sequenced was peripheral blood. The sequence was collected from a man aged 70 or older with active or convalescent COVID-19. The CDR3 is CAILGTSGSLDEQFF. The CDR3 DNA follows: TGTGCCATCCTAGGGACTAGCGGGAGTCTAGATGAGCAGTTCTTC.